Listed below are T cell receptor beta chains from one sample, sequenced in a study of T cells in localized non-small cell lung cancer. This table comes from immunoSEQ multiplex PCR, and its TCRdb copy is limited to in-frame clones, with some not included. The repertoire has 25,000 to 35,000 clones, around three quarters of them found once; the top ten carry more than 15%. The specimen was peripheral blood, collected before any cancer treatment. The receptors shown here come from a male donor aged 60 or older with stage III squamous cell lung carcinoma. The CDR3 runs from the conserved cysteine through the conserved F or W. D genes are given only for firm matches. For some rows the clone size is stated as once, few or many, or as a class when expanded; others skip it.

d_call j_call v_call clone_size cdr3_aa cdr3_nt
- TRBJ1-5 TRBV28 - CASMGNSNQPQHF TGTGCCAGCATGGGGAATAGCAATCAGCCCCAGCATTTT
TRBD1 TRBJ1-1 TRBV10-3 - CAISQEQGFEAFF TGTGCCATCAGTCAAGAACAGGGGTTTGAAGCTTTCTTT
- TRBJ1-2 TRBV6-5 few CASSYSKLEGKNGYTF TGTGCCAGCAGTTACTCGAAGTTGGAGGGGAAAAATGGCTACACCTTC
- TRBJ2-5 TRBV6-6 - CASSRDTQETQYF TGTGCCAGCAGCCGGGACACCCAAGAGACCCAGTACTTC
TRBD1 TRBJ2-1 TRBV12-5 once CASAGPGGVNEQFF TGTGCTAGTGCGGGACCAGGGGGTGTTAATGAGCAGTTCTTC
TRBD2 TRBJ2-1 TRBV9 - CASSVLSGSNEQFF TGTGCCAGCAGCGTCCTTAGCGGGAGCAATGAGCAGTTCTTC
TRBD1 TRBJ1-6 TRBV27 - CASSLRTGTGNNSPLHF TGTGCCAGCAGTTTACGGACAGGGACGGGGAATAATTCACCCCTCCACTTT
TRBD2 TRBJ2-7 TRBV28 once CASSLVAGASYEQYF TGTGCCAGCAGTTTGGTAGCGGGGGCCTCCTACGAGCAGTACTTC
- TRBJ2-1 TRBV18 - CASSPPGGNEQFF TGTGCCAGCTCACCACCGGGGGGTAATGAGCAGTTCTTC
- TRBJ2-7 TRBV2 - CASKVSQVTSYEQYF TGTGCCAGCAAGGTCTCACAGGTGACCTCCTACGAGCAGTACTTC
TRBD1 TRBJ1-5 TRBV5-5 - CASSSGQGGWSNQPQHF TGTGCCAGCAGCTCCGGACAGGGAGGTTGGAGCAATCAGCCCCAGCATTTT
- TRBJ1-2 TRBV19 - CASSISRGAPSNYGYTF TGTGCCAGTAGTATTTCCCGTGGGGCCCCCTCTAACTATGGCTACACCTTC
- TRBJ1-1 TRBV6-5 - CASSYFRGTTEAFF TGTGCCAGCAGTTACTTTCGGGGGACCACTGAAGCTTTCTTT
- TRBJ2-1 TRBV7-2 - CASSWKALQSSYNEQFF TGTGCCAGCAGCTGGAAAGCCTTACAGAGCTCCTACAATGAGCAGTTCTTC
TRBD2 TRBJ2-3 TRBV7-8 - CASSSSGGAGDTQYF TGTGCCAGCAGCTCTAGCGGGGGGGCAGGAGATACGCAGTATTTT
TRBD1 TRBJ1-5 TRBV6-1 - CASSESGGRQPQHF TGTGCCAGCAGTGAGTCAGGGGGAAGACAGCCCCAGCATTTT
- TRBJ2-3 TRBV6-1 - CASSEEMSTDTQYF TGTGCCAGCAGTGAAGAGATGAGCACAGATACGCAGTATTTT
- TRBJ2-1 TRBV7-2 - CASSSTISGPRGYEQFF TGTGCCAGCAGCTCAACAATCTCGGGACCGCGGGGATATGAGCAGTTCTTC
TRBD2 TRBJ2-1 TRBV11-2 medium-sized CASSLGPRGSGDYNEQFF TGTGCCAGCAGCTTAGGCCCCAGAGGGAGCGGGGACTACAATGAGCAGTTCTTC